This entry describes one TCR beta chain. Here immunoSEQ multiplex PCR was the method, and the copy in TCRdb shows in-frame clones only, minus some. The listing records fewer than 200,000 clones. This sample was taken from a study of control samples from healthy donors and cancer patients. The CDR3 totals 20 residues. The specimen was blood. The J gene is TRBJ1-6, the V gene TRBV12-2; the table calls TRBD1, which could not be checked here. TRBV12-2 is deemed a pseudogene. This TCR was recovered from a woman in her 30s in good health. CDR3 loop: CASRLIYMTRRQGNNSPLHF. The DNA of the CDR3 is TGTGCAAGTCGCTTAATATATATGACCCGCCGGCAGGGGAATAATTCACCCCTCCACTTT.